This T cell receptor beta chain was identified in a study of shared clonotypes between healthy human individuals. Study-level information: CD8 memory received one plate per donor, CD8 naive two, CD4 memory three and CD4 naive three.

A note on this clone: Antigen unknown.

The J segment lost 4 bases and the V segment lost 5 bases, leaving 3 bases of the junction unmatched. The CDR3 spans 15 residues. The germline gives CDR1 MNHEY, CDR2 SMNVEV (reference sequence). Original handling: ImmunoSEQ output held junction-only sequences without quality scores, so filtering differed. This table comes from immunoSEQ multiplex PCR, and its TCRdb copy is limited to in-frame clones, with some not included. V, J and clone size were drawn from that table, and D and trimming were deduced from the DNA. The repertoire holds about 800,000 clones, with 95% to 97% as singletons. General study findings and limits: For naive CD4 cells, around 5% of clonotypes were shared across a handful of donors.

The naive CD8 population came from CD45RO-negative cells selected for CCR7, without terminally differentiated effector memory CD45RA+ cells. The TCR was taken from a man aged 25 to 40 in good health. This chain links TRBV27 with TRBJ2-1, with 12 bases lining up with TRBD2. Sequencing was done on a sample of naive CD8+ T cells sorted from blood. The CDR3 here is CASSPTSGRYNEQFF. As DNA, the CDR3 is TGTGCCAGCAGTCCGACTAGCGGGAGATACAATGAGCAGTTCTTC.